This T cell receptor beta chain was profiled in a study of cytotoxic CD8 clonotypes in ibrutinib-treated CLL. Study-level findings and limits: Rising at ibrutinib response, clonality subsequently fell back toward baseline at progression. Clonality (at baseline) was higher than in age-matched healthy donors and tracked circulating CD8+ T-cell counts.

Worth noting for this clone: As yet, its antigen is unknown.

Libraries of TCR beta were made from 1.5 to 2.5 micrograms of genomic DNA that came from cryopreserved PBMCs. Depth targeted 1 in 200,000 to 1 in 1 million T cells, averaging approximately 10x coverage per clonotype. The method was immunoSEQ multiplex PCR; TCRdb's version includes in-frame clones alone and lacks a portion of them. The sample lists over 250,000 clones, about 72% occurring once. The sequence was obtained from a human donor with chronic lymphocytic leukemia. Specimen: PBMCs, collected at disease progression, from a patient treated with ibrutinib.

As DNA, the CDR3 is TGTGCCAGTGGGGGGGCTCCTTTCTACGAGCAGTACTTC. It encodes CASGGAPFYEQYF. The rearrangement links TRBV19 to TRBJ2-7; D is perhaps TRBD2 (7 bases). V shed 8 bases and J shed 3 bases, with 14 bases lying between them. The CDR3 runs 13 residues. Germline loops: CDR1 LNHDA, CDR2 SQIVND (reference sequence).